Listed below are T cell receptor beta chains from one sample, sequenced in a study of Graves' ophthalmopathy and Graves' hyperthyroidism. TCRdb fed the multiplex PCR reads into MiXCR, producing one record per CDR3 protein. This sample has 620,000 or so distinct CDR3 sequences; 20% to 25% occur once, and the top ten carry approximately 7%. Specimen: peripheral blood. Source of these receptors: a woman aged 18-29 years with stable Graves' hyperthyroidism. Some clones in this sample may be carry-over from other donors' samples. Both conserved end residues are trimmed from each CDR3. D genes are given only for firm matches.

v_call: TRBV28; d_call: NA; j_call: TRBJ1-3; cdr3_aa: ASSQGRNTIY
v_call: TRBV6-2/TRBV6-3; d_call: TRBD2; j_call: TRBJ2-6; cdr3_aa: ASSYSFGLAGVSGANVLT
v_call: TRBV9; d_call: NA; j_call: TRBJ1-3; cdr3_aa: ASSASGGNTIY
v_call: TRBV6-5; d_call: NA; j_call: TRBJ1-5; cdr3_aa: ASRHNSNQPQH
v_call: TRBV25-1; d_call: TRBD2; j_call: TRBJ2-4; cdr3_aa: ASNVFSGSYLAKNIKY
v_call: TRBV9; d_call: NA; j_call: TRBJ2-7; cdr3_aa: ASSPDNPYEQY
v_call: TRBV30; d_call: NA; j_call: TRBJ2-5; cdr3_aa: AWSVREAQY
v_call: TRBV6-1; d_call: NA; j_call: TRBJ1-3; cdr3_aa: ASSDKTGNTIY
v_call: TRBV6-5; d_call: NA; j_call: TRBJ2-7; cdr3_aa: ASSYSFGQNYEQY
v_call: TRBV12-3/TRBV12-4; d_call: NA; j_call: TRBJ2-7; cdr3_aa: ASSLSQFPHEQY
v_call: TRBV18; d_call: NA; j_call: TRBJ2-5; cdr3_aa: ASSPQETQY
v_call: TRBV7-9; d_call: TRBD1; j_call: TRBJ1-1; cdr3_aa: ASSRQGRDTEAF
v_call: TRBV7-8; d_call: NA; j_call: TRBJ2-2; cdr3_aa: ASSARLLASNTGELF
v_call: TRBV11-2; d_call: NA; j_call: TRBJ1-1; cdr3_aa: ASSLVLGSTEAF
v_call: TRBV6-1; d_call: NA; j_call: TRBJ2-2; cdr3_aa: ASSDQRDTGELF
v_call: TRBV12-3/TRBV12-4; d_call: NA; j_call: TRBJ2-5; cdr3_aa: ASTSGGRETQY
v_call: TRBV6-1; d_call: TRBD1; j_call: TRBJ2-2; cdr3_aa: ASSDRTGKNGELF
v_call: TRBV6-1; d_call: TRBD2; j_call: TRBJ2-2; cdr3_aa: ASSASGGSSGELF
v_call: TRBV5-5; d_call: NA; j_call: TRBJ1-6; cdr3_aa: ASSWGASPLH
v_call: TRBV20-1; d_call: NA; j_call: TRBJ1-5; cdr3_aa: SATPWNQPQH
v_call: TRBV5-5; d_call: TRBD2; j_call: TRBJ2-5; cdr3_aa: ASSLEGGSGRRVVTQY
v_call: TRBV2; d_call: NA; j_call: TRBJ2-7; cdr3_aa: ASSATGTNLEQY